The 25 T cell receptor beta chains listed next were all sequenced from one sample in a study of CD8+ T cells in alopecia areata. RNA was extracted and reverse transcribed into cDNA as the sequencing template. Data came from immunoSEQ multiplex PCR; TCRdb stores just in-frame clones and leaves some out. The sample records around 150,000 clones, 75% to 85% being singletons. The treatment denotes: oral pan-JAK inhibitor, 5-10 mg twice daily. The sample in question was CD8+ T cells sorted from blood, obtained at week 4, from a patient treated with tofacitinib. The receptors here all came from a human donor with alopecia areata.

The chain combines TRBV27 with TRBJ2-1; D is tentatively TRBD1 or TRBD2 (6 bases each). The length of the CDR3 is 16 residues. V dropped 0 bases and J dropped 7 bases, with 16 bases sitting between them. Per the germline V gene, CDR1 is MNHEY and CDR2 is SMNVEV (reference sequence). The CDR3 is CASSLSGYKGGNEQFF. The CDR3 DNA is TGTGCCAGCAGTTTATCGGGCTACAAGGGGGGAAATGAGCAGTTCTTC.

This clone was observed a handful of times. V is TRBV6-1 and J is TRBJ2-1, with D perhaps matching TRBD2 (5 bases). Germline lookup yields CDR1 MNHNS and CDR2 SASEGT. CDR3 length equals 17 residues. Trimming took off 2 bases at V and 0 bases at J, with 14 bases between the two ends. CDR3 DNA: TGTGCCAGCAGTGAACGGACTTTCGTTAGCTCCTACAATGAGCAGTTCTTC. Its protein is CASSERTFVSSYNEQFF.

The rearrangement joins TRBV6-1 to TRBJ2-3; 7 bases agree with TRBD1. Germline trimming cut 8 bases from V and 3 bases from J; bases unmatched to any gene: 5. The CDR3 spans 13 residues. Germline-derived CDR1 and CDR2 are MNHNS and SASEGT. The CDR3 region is CASSPGGTDTQYF. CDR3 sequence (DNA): TGTGCCAGCTCTCCAGGGGGTACAGATACGCAGTATTTT.

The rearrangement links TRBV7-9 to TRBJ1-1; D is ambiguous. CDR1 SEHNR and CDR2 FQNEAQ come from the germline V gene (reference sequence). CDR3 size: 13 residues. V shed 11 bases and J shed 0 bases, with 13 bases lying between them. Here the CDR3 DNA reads TGTGCCGGGAGACATGAGGTGAACACTGAAGCTTTCTTT. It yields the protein CAGRHEVNTEAFF.

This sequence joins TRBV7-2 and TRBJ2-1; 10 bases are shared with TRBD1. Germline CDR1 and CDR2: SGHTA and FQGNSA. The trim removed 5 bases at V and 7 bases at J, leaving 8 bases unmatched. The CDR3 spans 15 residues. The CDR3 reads CASSLGPGQGNEQFF. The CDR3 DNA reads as TGTGCCAGCAGCCTCGGGCCGGGACAGGGGAATGAGCAGTTCTTC. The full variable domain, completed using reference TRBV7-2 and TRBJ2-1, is GAGVSQSPSNKVTEKGKDVELRCDPISGHTALYWYRQSLGQGLEFLIYFQGNSAPDKSGLPSDRFSAERTGGSVSTLTIQRTQQEDSAVYLCASSLGPGQGNEQFFGPGTRLTVL.

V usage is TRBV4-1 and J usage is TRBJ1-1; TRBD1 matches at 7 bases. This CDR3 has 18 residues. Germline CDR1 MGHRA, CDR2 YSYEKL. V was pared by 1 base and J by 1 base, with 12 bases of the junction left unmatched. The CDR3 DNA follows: TGCGCCAGCAGCCAAGGGACCTTGACAGGGTTCCGGAACACTGAAGCTTTCTTT. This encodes CASSQGTLTGFRNTEAFF.

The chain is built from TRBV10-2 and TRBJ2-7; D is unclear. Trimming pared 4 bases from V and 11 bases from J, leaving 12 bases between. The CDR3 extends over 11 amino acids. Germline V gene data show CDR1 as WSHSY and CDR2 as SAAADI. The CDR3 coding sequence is TGCGCCAGCAGTGCCGGCCGGTGGGAGTACTTC. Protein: CASSAGRWEYF.

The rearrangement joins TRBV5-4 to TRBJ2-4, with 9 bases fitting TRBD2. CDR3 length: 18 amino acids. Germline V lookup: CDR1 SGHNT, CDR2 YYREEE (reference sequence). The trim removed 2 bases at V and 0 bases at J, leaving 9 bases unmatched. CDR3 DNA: TGTGCCAGCAGCTTACAAGCGGGGGGCCCCGCAGCCAAAAACATTCAGTACTTC. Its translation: CASSLQAGGPAAKNIQYF.

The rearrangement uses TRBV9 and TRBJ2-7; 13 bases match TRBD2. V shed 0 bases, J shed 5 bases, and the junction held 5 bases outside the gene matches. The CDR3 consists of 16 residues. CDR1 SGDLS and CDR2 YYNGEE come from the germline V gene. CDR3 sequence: CASSVAPGLAGDEQYF. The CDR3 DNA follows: TGTGCCAGCAGCGTAGCGCCAGGACTAGCGGGGGACGAGCAGTACTTC.

Here the CDR3 reads CASSPRGMNQPQHF. In nucleotides, the CDR3 is TGCGCCAGCAGCCCGAGAGGTATGAATCAGCCCCAGCATTTT. This sequence joins TRBV4-1 and TRBJ1-5; D gene unclear. V was clipped by 4 bases and J by 4 bases, with 11 bases between them. The CDR3 is made up of 14 amino acids. CDR1 is MGHRA and CDR2 is YSYEKL in the germline V gene.

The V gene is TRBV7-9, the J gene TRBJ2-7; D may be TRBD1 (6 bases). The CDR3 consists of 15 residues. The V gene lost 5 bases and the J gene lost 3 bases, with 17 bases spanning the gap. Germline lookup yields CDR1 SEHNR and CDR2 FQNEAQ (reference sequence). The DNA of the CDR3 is TGTGCCAGCAGCCCCGGCCACGGCAGGGGCTACGAGCAGTACTTC. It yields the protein CASSPGHGRGYEQYF.

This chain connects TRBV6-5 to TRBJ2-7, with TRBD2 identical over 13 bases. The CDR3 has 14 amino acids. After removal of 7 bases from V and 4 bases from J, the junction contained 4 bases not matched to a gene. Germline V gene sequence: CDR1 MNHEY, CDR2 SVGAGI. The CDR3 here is CASKGTSGIYEQYF. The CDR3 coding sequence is TGTGCCAGCAAAGGGACTAGCGGGATATACGAGCAGTACTTC.

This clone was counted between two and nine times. CDR3 sequence (DNA): TGTGCTAGTGGTTTGAGGACTAGCGGGGGCCGCTACAATGAGCAGTTCTTC. Translation gives CASGLRTSGGRYNEQFF. The rearrangement joins TRBV12-5 to TRBJ2-1; 13 nucleotides align to TRBD2. CDR1 LGHNT and CDR2 FRNRAP come from the germline V gene. This CDR3 has 17 residues. The V segment lost 2 bases and the J segment 3 bases; nucleotides outside the gene matches: 4.

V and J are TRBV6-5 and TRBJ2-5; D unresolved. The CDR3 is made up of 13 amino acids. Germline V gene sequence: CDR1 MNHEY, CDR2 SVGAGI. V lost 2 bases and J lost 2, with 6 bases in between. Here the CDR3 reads CASSYQEQETQYF. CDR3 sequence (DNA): TGTGCCAGCAGTTACCAGGAACAAGAGACCCAGTACTTC.

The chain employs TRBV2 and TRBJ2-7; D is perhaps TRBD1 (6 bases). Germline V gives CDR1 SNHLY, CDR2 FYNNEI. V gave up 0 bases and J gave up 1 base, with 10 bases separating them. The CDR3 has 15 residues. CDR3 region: CASSEAGTNSYEQYF. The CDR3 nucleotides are TGTGCCAGCAGTGAAGCGGGGACAAATTCCTACGAGCAGTACTTC.

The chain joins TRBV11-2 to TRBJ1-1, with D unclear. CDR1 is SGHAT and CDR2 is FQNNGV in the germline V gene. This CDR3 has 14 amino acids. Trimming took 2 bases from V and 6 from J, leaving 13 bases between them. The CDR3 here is CASSLKGPWAEAFF. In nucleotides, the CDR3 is TGTGCCAGCAGCTTAAAGGGTCCCTGGGCTGAAGCTTTCTTT.

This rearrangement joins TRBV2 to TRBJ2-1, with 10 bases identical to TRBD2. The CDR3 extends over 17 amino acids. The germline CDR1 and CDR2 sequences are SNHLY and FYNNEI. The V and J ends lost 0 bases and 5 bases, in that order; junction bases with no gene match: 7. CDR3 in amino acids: CASSEAIAGGRHNEQFF. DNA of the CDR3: TGTGCCAGCAGTGAAGCCATAGCGGGGGGTCGACACAATGAGCAGTTCTTC.

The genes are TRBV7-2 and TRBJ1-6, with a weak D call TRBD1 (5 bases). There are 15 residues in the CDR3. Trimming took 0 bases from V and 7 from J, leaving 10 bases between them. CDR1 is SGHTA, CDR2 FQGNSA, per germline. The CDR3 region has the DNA TGTGCCAGCAGCTTAGCGATCGGGGGGAATTCACCCCTCCACTTT. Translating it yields CASSLAIGGNSPLHF.

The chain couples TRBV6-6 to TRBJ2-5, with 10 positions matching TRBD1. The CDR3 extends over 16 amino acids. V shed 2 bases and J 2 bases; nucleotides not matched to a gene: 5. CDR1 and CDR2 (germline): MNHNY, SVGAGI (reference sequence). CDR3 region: CASSYPGQGLQETQYF. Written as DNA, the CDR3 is TGTGCCAGCAGTTACCCGGGACAGGGGCTTCAAGAGACCCAGTACTTC.

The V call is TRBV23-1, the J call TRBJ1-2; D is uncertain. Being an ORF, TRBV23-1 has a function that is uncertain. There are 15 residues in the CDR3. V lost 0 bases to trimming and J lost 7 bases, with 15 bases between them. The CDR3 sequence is CASSQSNRWSGGYTF. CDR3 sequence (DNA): TGCGCCAGCAGTCAATCCAACAGATGGTCCGGTGGCTACACCTTC.

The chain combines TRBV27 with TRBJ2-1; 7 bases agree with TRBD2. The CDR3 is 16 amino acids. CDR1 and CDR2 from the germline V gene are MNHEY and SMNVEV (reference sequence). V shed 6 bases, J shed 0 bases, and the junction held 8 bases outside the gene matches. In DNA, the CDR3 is TGTGCCAGCAGCTCCCGTGGGGGGGACTCCTACAATGAGCAGTTCTTC. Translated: CASSSRGGDSYNEQFF.

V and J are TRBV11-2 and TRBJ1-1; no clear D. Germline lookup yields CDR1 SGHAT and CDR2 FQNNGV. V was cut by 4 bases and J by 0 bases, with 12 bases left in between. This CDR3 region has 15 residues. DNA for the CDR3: TGTGCCAGCAGCTCGGCGGGCTATTTGAACACTGAAGCTTTCTTT. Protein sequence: CASSSAGYLNTEAFF.

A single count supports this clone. CDR3 nucleotides: TGTGCCAGCATTACAGGGGCCGATGAGCAGTTCTTC. Residues: CASITGADEQFF. V usage is TRBV25-1 and J usage is TRBJ2-1; 7 bases agree with TRBD1. The CDR3 runs to 12 residues. The germline gives CDR1 MGHDK, CDR2 SYGVNS. V was clipped by 7 bases and J by 8 bases; unmatched bases: 5.

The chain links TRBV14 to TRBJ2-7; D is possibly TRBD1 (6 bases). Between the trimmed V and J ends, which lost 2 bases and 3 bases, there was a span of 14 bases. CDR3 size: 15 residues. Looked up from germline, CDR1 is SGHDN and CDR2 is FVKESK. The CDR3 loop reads CASSQTRTGIYEQYF. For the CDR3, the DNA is TGTGCCAGCAGCCAAACGAGAACAGGGATCTACGAGCAGTACTTC.

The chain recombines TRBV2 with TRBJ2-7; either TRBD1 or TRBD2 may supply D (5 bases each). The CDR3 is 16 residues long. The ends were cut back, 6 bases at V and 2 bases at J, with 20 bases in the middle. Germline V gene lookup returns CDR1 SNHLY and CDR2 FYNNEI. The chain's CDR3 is CASRPRGSVLPYEQYF. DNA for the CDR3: TGTGCCAGCAGACCCCGGGGCTCCGTCCTCCCCTACGAGCAGTACTTC.